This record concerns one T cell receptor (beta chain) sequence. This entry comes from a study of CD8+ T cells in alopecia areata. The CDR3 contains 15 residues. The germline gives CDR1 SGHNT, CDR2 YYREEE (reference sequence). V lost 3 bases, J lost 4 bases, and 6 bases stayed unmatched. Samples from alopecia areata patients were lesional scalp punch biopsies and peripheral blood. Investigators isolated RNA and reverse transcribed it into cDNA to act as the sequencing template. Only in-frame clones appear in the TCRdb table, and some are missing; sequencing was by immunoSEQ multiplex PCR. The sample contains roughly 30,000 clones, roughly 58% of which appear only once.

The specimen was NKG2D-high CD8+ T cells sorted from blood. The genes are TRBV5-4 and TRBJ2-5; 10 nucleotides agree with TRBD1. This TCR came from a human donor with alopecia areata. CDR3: CASSWMTGGSETQYF. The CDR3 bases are TGTGCCAGCAGCTGGATGACAGGGGGCTCAGAGACCCAGTACTTC.